The 9 T cell receptor beta chains below all came from one sample that was sequenced in a study of T cells in Graves' hyperthyroidism and ophthalmopathy (dated by TCRdb to the late 2010s). The library was obtained by multiplex PCR. Instrument used: Illumina HiSeq 2000. TCR beta CDR3 regions were amplified from RNA transcripts. A first-round RT-PCR of the TCR CDR3 used the HTBI primer set with the Qiagen OneStep RT-PCR kit. The public reads were quality trimmed at Q25 with fastp and then assembled into clones with MiXCR by TCRdb, keeping productive beta chains. One record per CDR3 amino acid sequence lists the most common genes and DNA. The sample table contains more than 550,000 distinct CDR3 sequences; only one count was recorded for less than 45% of them. The ten largest clones capture more than 7% of the sample. The specimen was peripheral blood or thyroid tissue (not recorded which). The receptor source for this set is an adult man with Graves' disease, either hyperthyroidism or ophthalmopathy (not recorded which).

About this clonotype itself: Possible read error: a much larger clone is one base away. The chain links TRBV7-9 to TRBJ2-7; D remains ambiguous. Per the germline V gene, CDR1 is SEHNR and CDR2 is FQNEAQ (reference sequence). The CDR3 covers 12 residues. The CDR3 sequence is CASSLVLYEQCF. In nucleotides, the CDR3 is TGTGCCAGCAGCCTCGTGCTCTACGAGCAGTGCTTC.

This clonotype was seen a few times. The V call is TRBV29-1, the J call TRBJ2-2; 10 bases match TRBD1. This CDR3 spans 16 amino acids. Germline CDR1 and CDR2: SQVTM and ANQGSEA. J was trimmed by 3 bases and V by 3 bases; bases with no gene match: 7. DNA of the CDR3: TGCAGCGTTGATACCCCCGGGACAGGGGACACCGGGGAGCTGTTTTTT. Its translation is CSVDTPGTGDTGELFF.

The table lists this clonotype with many counts. The chain joins TRBV7-2 to TRBJ2-7; D is unclear. There are 14 residues in the CDR3. The V and J ends lost 1 base and 2 bases respectively, with 9 bases between them. Germline CDR1 SGHTA, CDR2 FQGNSA. The CDR3: CASSLDFATYEQYF. The CDR3 coding sequence is TGTGCCAGCAGCTTAGATTTCGCCACCTACGAGCAGTACTTC.

With respect to this clonotype: The missing conserved phenylalanine or tryptophan at the end of this CDR3 makes a read error likely. It is unclear where the CDR3 begins or ends on the DNA, so no DNA is shown, and the CDR3 is as TCRdb lists it. The J gene is TRBJ2-5, the V gene TRBV7-2; the table's D call of TRBD1 was not tested on the DNA. The CDR3 totals 13 residues, both ends included. The germline CDR1 and CDR2 sequences are SGHTA and FQGNSA. The CDR3 is CASSPQGGYTFGS.

The V gene is TRBV4-1, the J gene TRBJ1-6; 7 positions agree with TRBD1. Looked up from germline, CDR1 is MGHRA and CDR2 is YSYEKL. The ends lost 5 bases at V and 6 bases at J; junction bases unmatched: 10. This CDR3 contains 16 residues. CDR3 amino acids: CASSNPPGTANSPLHF. The CDR3 DNA follows: TGCGCCAGCAGCAACCCGCCGGGGACAGCTAATTCACCCCTCCACTTT.

This clonotype appeared a few times. The CDR3 sequence: CSAAAGTSGYGYTF. CDR3 DNA: TGCAGCGCCGCAGCAGGGACATCCGGCTATGGCTACACCTTC. The chain couples TRBV29-1 to TRBJ1-2, with a tentative D call TRBD1 (6 bases). Germline V gene lookup returns CDR1 SQVTM and CDR2 ANQGSEA. The V end was cut by 7 bases, the J end by 4 bases, with 19 bases between. The CDR3 runs 14 residues.

Regarding this clonotype: At one end, the junction sequence differs from germline, possibly due to a read error. This rearrangement joins TRBV20-1 to TRBJ2-5; D uncertain. The germline V gene encodes CDR1 DFQATT and CDR2 SNEGSKA (reference sequence). The CDR3 is made up of 11 amino acids. CDR3 sequence: CSASGQEAQYF. The CDR3 DNA reads as TGCAGTGCTAGCGGCCAAGAGGCCCAGTACTTC.

This clonotype was seen ten or more times. The rearrangement joins TRBV7-9 to TRBJ1-4; D gene uncertain. The CDR3 loop spans 14 amino acids. Trimming shortened V by 5 bases and J by 0 bases, and 7 bases separated the two germline ends. Germline assignment: CDR1 SEHNR and CDR2 FQNEAQ (reference sequence). DNA for the CDR3: TGTGCCAGCAGCAGATCTGCAACTAATGAAAAACTGTTTTTT. It translates to CASSRSATNEKLFF. Full variable domain (outside the CDR3, taken from reference TRBV7-9 and TRBJ1-4): DTGVSQNPRHKITKRGQNVTFRCDPISEHNRLYWYRQTLGQGPEFLTYFQNEAQLEKSRLLSDRFSAERPKGSFSTLEIQRTEQGDSAMYLCASSRSATNEKLFFGSGTQLSVL.

This chain connects TRBV2 to TRBJ1-4; D unresolved. Germline CDR1 and CDR2: SNHLY and FYNNEI. The ends were cut back, 11 bases at V and 4 bases at J, with 14 bases in the middle. The CDR3 has 13 residues. In nucleotides, the CDR3 is TGTGCCTGCACCAAGCTCGTTAATGAAAAACTGTTTTTT. Translating gives CACTKLVNEKLFF. Full variable domain (rest looked up from reference TRBV2 and TRBJ1-4): EPEVTQTPSHQVTQMGQEVILRCVPISNHLYFYWYRQILGQKVEFLVSFYNNEISEKSEIFDDQFSVERPDGSNFTLKIRSTKLEDSAMYFCACTKLVNEKLFFGSGTQLSVL.